Included here is one T cell receptor (beta chain) sequence, with context. The CDR3 totals 13 residues. Trimming removed 8 bases from V and 6 bases from J, with 16 bases in between. CDR1 and CDR2 from the germline V gene are MNHEY and SVGAGI. The sample belongs to a study of blood T cell repertoires in COVID-19. Study overall: Collection of acute and convalescent COVID-19 samples took place in the United States, Italy and Spain. Sources were T cells, B-cell-depleted T cells, or PBMCs; the material itself was cDNA or gDNA.

In the original analysis: Reference gene primer amplification yielded estimated nucleated cell counts. Assay: immunoSEQ multiplex PCR; the TCRdb copy retains only in-frame clones and omits some. D and trimming were read from the DNA, whereas the V and J calls and clone size are those reported in that table. The data contain 150,000 to 200,000 clones, 75% to 80% of them singletons. The gene calls are TRBV6-5 and TRBJ1-1, with D unresolved. Sequencing used peripheral blood. This TCR was recovered from an older woman with acute or convalescent COVID-19. DNA of the CDR3: TGTGCCAGCCGACACCCCGCCGCCGCTGAAGCTTTCTTT. Translating gives CASRHPAAAEAFF.